The 24 T cell receptor beta chains below were found in one sample sequenced in a study of cytomegalovirus exposure and HLA in healthy donors. Method: immunoSEQ multiplex PCR; TCRdb's copy keeps in-frame clones and lacks some. The top ten clones hold 7.2% of a sample with some 190,000 clones, about nine tenths of them seen once. The specimen was PBMCs. These receptor sequences come from a man under 40 in good health and CMV-seropositive.

The chain uses TRBV10-3 and TRBJ2-1; 11 bases line up with TRBD2. Germline CDR1 and CDR2: ENHRY and SYGVKD. CDR3 size: 15 residues. V was pared by 4 bases and J by 7 bases, with 6 bases of the junction left unmatched. CDR3 amino acids: CAISGLAGGGNEQFF. CDR3 DNA: TGTGCCATCAGTGGTTTAGCGGGAGGGGGAAATGAGCAGTTCTTC.

CDR3 in DNA: TGTGCCAGCAGACGCGGACAGGGGGCAATGATGAACTATGGCTACACCTTC. Protein product: CASRRGQGAMMNYGYTF. V and J are TRBV7-2 and TRBJ1-2; 11 nucleotides line up with TRBD1. The V segment lost 6 bases and the J segment 2 bases; nucleotides outside the gene matches: 11. In germline, CDR1 is SGHTA, CDR2 FQGNSA. The CDR3 totals 17 residues.

The V gene is TRBV6-5, the J gene TRBJ2-1; D unclear. Germline V lookup: CDR1 MNHEY, CDR2 SVGAGI. This CDR3 is 14 amino acids long. Trimming shortened V by 5 bases and J by 0 bases, and 8 bases separated the two germline ends. CDR3 in amino acids: CASSPHGSYNEQFF. CDR3 nucleotide sequence: TGTGCCAGCAGTCCCCACGGCTCCTACAATGAGCAGTTCTTC.

The J gene is TRBJ2-1, the V gene TRBV6-1; D not resolved. Germline V lookup: CDR1 MNHNS, CDR2 SASEGT. V lost 2 bases, J lost 10 bases, and 6 bases lay in between. The CDR3 has 11 amino acids. The CDR3 sequence: CASSEFAEQFF. CDR3 bases: TGTGCCAGCAGTGAATTTGCAGAGCAGTTCTTC.

This clone was observed a single time. The rearrangement links TRBV27 to TRBJ2-7; D gene unclear. The germline V gene has CDR1 MNHEY and CDR2 SMNVEV (reference sequence). This CDR3 region has 15 residues. V was clipped by 2 bases and J by 4 bases, with 15 bases between them. CDR3 bases: TGTGCCAGCAGTTTAGTCGGCCAGACCGCGTACGAGCAGTACTTC. It encodes CASSLVGQTAYEQYF.

The chain employs TRBV28 and TRBJ1-5; D ambiguous. Trimming took off 2 bases at V and 7 bases at J, with 9 bases between the two ends. CDR3 length: 13 residues. Germline CDR1 MDHEN, CDR2 SYDVKM. CDR3 DNA sequence: TGTGCCAGCAGTTTAAGTGAGGGCCAGCCCCAGCATTTT. Translating gives CASSLSEGQPQHF.

The chain uses TRBV2 and TRBJ2-7; perhaps TRBD2 as D (6 bases). This CDR3 is built from 14 residues. V lost 3 bases and J 0 bases, leaving 9 bases between the germline ends. Germline V lookup: CDR1 SNHLY, CDR2 FYNNEI. Written as DNA, the CDR3 is TGTGCCAGCAGTGAGGACGGGAGCTCCTACGAGCAGTACTTC. This codes for CASSEDGSSYEQYF.

The chain links TRBV5-1 to TRBJ2-7; 13 nucleotides agree with TRBD2. This CDR3 is 13 amino acids long. Losses at the gene ends were 4 bases for V and 10 bases for J; bases not matched to a gene: 5. CDR1 is SGHRS and CDR2 is YFSETQ in the germline V gene. The CDR3 nucleotides are TGCGCCAGCAGCCCGGGACTAGCGGGATACCAGTACTTC. Its protein product is CASSPGLAGYQYF.

V and J are TRBV6-5 and TRBJ2-7, with 8 positions matching TRBD1. CDR1 MNHEY and CDR2 SVGAGI come from the germline V gene. This CDR3 is 15 amino acids long. Trimming removed 0 bases from V and 5 bases from J; junction bases left unmatched: 6. CDR3 coding DNA: TGTGCCAGCAGTTACTCAACAGGGGGTTCCCACGAGCAGTACTTC. Translated: CASSYSTGGSHEQYF.

The CDR3 region has the DNA TGTGCCAGCACAGTAACAGGGGGAAGCGGCTACACCTTC. Protein: CASTVTGGSGYTF. V usage is TRBV6-5 and J usage is TRBJ1-2; 8 bases are shared with TRBD1. The CDR3 is 13 residues long. In germline, CDR1 is MNHEY, CDR2 SVGAGI. The V segment lost 7 bases and the J segment 8 bases; nucleotides outside the gene matches: 9.

The chain uses TRBV5-1 and TRBJ2-1; D may be TRBD1 (5 bases). V was shortened by 2 bases and J by 4 bases, with 7 bases between the two germline ends. The CDR3 runs 13 residues. The germline gives CDR1 SGHRS, CDR2 YFSETQ. CDR3 nucleotide sequence: TGCGCCAGCAGCTTCAGGGATTACAATGAGCAGTTCTTC. This encodes CASSFRDYNEQFF.

The J gene is TRBJ2-7, the V gene TRBV27; TRBD1 is a possible D gene (5 bases). With 6 bases removed from V and 3 bases from J, the gap between germline ends came to 15 bases. The CDR3 is made up of 14 amino acids. From germline, CDR1 is MNHEY and CDR2 SMNVEV (reference sequence). CDR3 DNA sequence: TGTGCCAGCAGAACAGGCCGCAGGGACTACGAGCAGTACTTC. Its translation is CASRTGRRDYEQYF.

The chain is built from TRBV30 and TRBJ1-6; tentative D call: TRBD1 (6 bases). V lost 1 base to trimming and J lost 7 bases, with 8 bases between them. CDR1 and CDR2 from the germline V gene are GTSNPN and SVGIG (reference sequence). The CDR3 has 13 amino acids. DNA of the CDR3: TGTGCCTGGAGTGAAACAGGGAATTCACCCCTCCACTTT. Amino acid sequence: CAWSETGNSPLHF.

The V gene is TRBV5-6, the J gene TRBJ1-6; a weak D match, TRBD1 (5 bases). Between the trimmed V and J ends, which lost 5 bases and 9 bases, there was a span of 15 bases. The germline V gene encodes CDR1 SGHDT and CDR2 YYEEEE. This CDR3 region has 14 residues. DNA of the CDR3: TGTGCCAGCAGTTACGGGGGAGCTGCTTCACCCCTCCACTTT. It is translated as CASSYGGAASPLHF.

This clone occurred a few times. This chain connects TRBV7-2 to TRBJ2-7; D tentatively reads TRBD1 or TRBD2 (5 bases each). V lost 7 bases and J lost 2, with 15 bases in between. Germline V CDR1 and CDR2: SGHTA, FQGNSA. This CDR3 is built from 14 residues. CDR3 sequence (DNA): TGTGCCAGCACAGAAGGGACCATTCCCTACGAGCAGTACTTC. This gives the protein CASTEGTIPYEQYF. The variable domain in full, with the rest retrieved from reference TRBV7-2 and TRBJ2-7, is GAGVSQSPSNKVTEKGKDVELRCDPISGHTALYWYRQSLGQGLEFLIYFQGNSAPDKSGLPSDRFSAERTGGSVSTLTIQRTQQEDSAVYLCASTEGTIPYEQYFGPGTRLTVT.

This sequence joins TRBV10-1 and TRBJ1-4, with 7 bases matching TRBD1. Looked up from germline, CDR1 is WNHNN and CDR2 is SYGVQD (reference sequence). The CDR3 contains 12 residues. V shed 8 bases, J shed 6 bases, and the junction held 3 bases outside the gene matches. The CDR3 region has the DNA TGCGCCAGCCTTGGACAGGATGAAAAACTGTTTTTT. This codes for CASLGQDEKLFF.

The V gene is TRBV13, the J gene TRBJ2-1, with D hard to call. CDR3 length equals 16 residues. In germline, CDR1 is PRHDT, CDR2 FYEKMQ (reference sequence). V dropped 6 bases and J dropped 0 bases, with 15 bases sitting between them. The DNA for the CDR3 is TGTGCCAGCAGTGATTCCGGGCTGAGCTCCTACAATGAGCAGTTCTTC. Translating gives CASSDSGLSSYNEQFF.

J is TRBJ2-1 and V is TRBV13, with 8 bases fitting TRBD2. Germline loops: CDR1 PRHDT, CDR2 FYEKMQ (reference sequence). After removal of 4 bases from V and 6 bases from J, the junction contained 17 bases not matched to a gene. CDR3 size: 18 residues. The DNA for the CDR3 is TGTGCCAGCAGCTCCCTCTTTAGCGGGAATAGTGAAGGCAATGAGCAGTTCTTC. Its translation: CASSSLFSGNSEGNEQFF.

The CDR3 DNA reads as TGTGCCAGCAGCGCCGACAGGGACTATGGCTACACCTTC. As protein: CASSADRDYGYTF. The V gene is TRBV7-3, the J gene TRBJ1-2; TRBD1 matches 7 bases. This CDR3 has 13 amino acids. V was clipped by 5 bases and J by 3 bases; unmatched bases: 3. CDR1 and CDR2 from the germline V gene are SGHTA and FQGTGA. The entire variable domain, with the rest obtained from reference TRBV7-3 and TRBJ1-2, is as follows: GAGVSQTPSNKVTEKGKYVELRCDPISGHTALYWYRQSLGQGPEFLIYFQGTGAADDSGLPNDRFFAVRPEGSVSTLKIQRTERGDSAVYLCASSADRDYGYTFGSGTRLTVV.

The gene calls are TRBV9 and TRBJ2-1; 16 positions match TRBD2. Per germline, CDR1 SGDLS and CDR2 YYNGEE. This CDR3 spans 18 amino acids. V shed 2 bases and J 9 bases; nucleotides not matched to a gene: 11. The chain's CDR3 is CASSVPGLAGGPVVEQFF. The CDR3 DNA reads as TGTGCCAGCAGCGTCCCGGGACTAGCGGGGGGGCCCGTGGTTGAGCAGTTCTTC.

The chain has TRBV30 and TRBJ1-5; a weak D match, TRBD1 (6 bases). The germline gives CDR1 GTSNPN, CDR2 SVGIG (reference sequence). The CDR3 consists of 15 residues. Trimming took 1 base from V and 4 from J, leaving 14 bases between them. CDR3 sequence: CAWSGRDKQNQPQHF. In DNA, the CDR3 is TGTGCCTGGAGTGGCCGGGACAAGCAAAATCAGCCCCAGCATTTT.

This chain uses TRBV10-3 with TRBJ1-5; maybe TRBD1 (5 bases). V was pared by 4 bases and J by 5 bases, with 12 bases between. From germline, CDR1 is ENHRY and CDR2 SYGVKD. This CDR3 contains 14 residues. Written as DNA, the CDR3 is TGTGCCATCAGTGTCGAGGGGCTAGATCAGCCCCAGCATTTT. Encoded protein: CAISVEGLDQPQHF.

About this clone: One junction end disagrees with the germline gene, perhaps due to a read error. The chain recombines TRBV12-5 with TRBJ2-7, with D perhaps TRBD1 (6 bases). This CDR3 spans 15 amino acids. CDR1 and CDR2 from the germline V gene are LGHNT and FRNRAP. CDR3 DNA sequence: TGTGCCAGTGGACCCCACCCCAACAGGGTTTGGGAGCAGTACTTC. It encodes CASGPHPNRVWEQYF. The full variable domain, rest sourced from reference TRBV12-5 and TRBJ2-7, is DARVTQTPRHKVTEMGQEVTMRCQPILGHNTVFWYRQTMMQGLELLAYFRNRAPLDDSGMPKDRFSAEMPDATLATLKIQPSEPRDSAVYFCASGPHPNRVWEQYFGPGTRLTVT.

This clone has only one observation. The chain links TRBV18 to TRBJ2-7; D is perhaps TRBD1 (6 bases). Germline lookup yields CDR1 KGHSH and CDR2 LQKENI. V was cut by 0 bases and J by 3 bases, with 9 bases left in between. The CDR3 has 14 residues. The CDR3 here is CASSPPTRGYEQYF. The CDR3 DNA follows: TGTGCCAGCTCACCACCAACCAGGGGCTACGAGCAGTACTTC.